The 31 T cell receptor beta chains presented below share a single source sample, sequenced in a study of cytomegalovirus exposure and HLA in healthy donors. This PCR relied on a set of 60 Vbeta primers and 13 Jbeta primers. Repertoires were generated with immunoSEQ multiplex PCR, while TCRdb's copy carries only in-frame clones and drops some. This table has 150,000 to 200,000 clones, roughly 85% appearing once. Sequenced sample: PBMCs. Receptors originate from a woman in her thirties or forties in good health and CMV-seronegative.

The J gene is TRBJ2-3, the V gene TRBV9, with D unclear. Germline V gives CDR1 SGDLS, CDR2 YYNGEE. The CDR3 spans 16 residues. Trimming cost V 3 bases and J 0 bases, with 14 bases left between them. CDR3 DNA: TGTGCCAGCAGCGCTACCAGCGAGCTTAGCACAGATACGCAGTATTTT. Its protein is CASSATSELSTDTQYF.

The table lists this clone with a count of one. This chain uses TRBV6-5 with TRBJ2-3, with a possible D match to TRBD1 (6 bases). V lost 0 bases to trimming and J lost 2 bases, with 9 bases between them. CDR1 is MNHEY and CDR2 is SVGAGI in the germline V gene. The CDR3 runs 15 residues. In DNA form, the CDR3 reads TGTGCCAGCAGTTACTCGGGACAACTCACAGATACGCAGTATTTT. Its translation is CASSYSGQLTDTQYF.

The gene calls are TRBV6-6 and TRBJ2-7; possibly TRBD1 for D (5 bases). V was trimmed by 4 bases and J by 4 bases, leaving 20 bases between them. Germline lookup yields CDR1 MNHNY and CDR2 SVGAGI (reference sequence). CDR3 length: 16 residues. CDR3 protein: CASSLTPWQGAYEQYF. The CDR3 coding sequence is TGTGCCAGCAGTTTGACCCCGTGGCAAGGGGCTTACGAGCAGTACTTC.

This clone came up a few times. The chain combines TRBV28 with TRBJ1-4; D not certain. V was trimmed by 1 base and J by 8 bases, leaving 8 bases between them. Germline V gene sequence: CDR1 MDHEN, CDR2 SYDVKM. The CDR3 is 13 residues long. The CDR3 region is CASSLSMVEKLFF. The CDR3 DNA is TGTGCCAGCAGTTTATCTATGGTGGAAAAACTGTTTTTT.

The chain employs TRBV4-3 and TRBJ1-2; 7 bases agree with TRBD1. CDR3 length: 13 amino acids. Germline CDR1 is LGHNA and CDR2 is YSLEER. V lost 2 bases and J lost 10; bases outside the gene matches: 7. The CDR3 DNA reads TGCGCCAGCAGCCAACCGGACAGGAACGTCTACACCTTC. This sequence encodes CASSQPDRNVYTF.

V and J are TRBV4-1 and TRBJ2-2, with 12 bases matching TRBD2. CDR3 size: 17 residues. With V trimmed by 3 bases and J by 6 bases, 8 bases remained unmatched. CDR1 and CDR2 (germline): MGHRA, YSYEKL. Written as DNA, the CDR3 is TGCGCCAGCAGCCAGTCTAGCGGGGGGGCCGTTTCCGGGGAGCTGTTTTTT. Protein sequence: CASSQSSGGAVSGELFF.

This clone was detected only a few times. CDR3 sequence: CASTSFGALSSYNSPLHF. CDR3 in DNA: TGTGCCAGCACCTCCTTTGGGGCCTTAAGCTCCTATAATTCACCCCTCCACTTT. The chain recombines TRBV5-6 with TRBJ1-6, with D perhaps TRBD1 (5 bases). The CDR3 has 18 residues. V lost 6 bases and J 0 bases, leaving 19 bases between the germline ends. CDR1 and CDR2 from the germline V gene are SGHDT and YYEEEE.

The genes are TRBV5-8 and TRBJ1-1; no firm D call. The CDR3 is 13 residues long. CDR1 SGHTS and CDR2 YDEGEE come from the germline V gene. Trimming removed 0 bases at V and 1 base at J, with 4 bases between. CDR3 sequence: CASSLEQNTEAFF. The CDR3 DNA reads TGTGCCAGCAGCTTGGAACAGAACACTGAAGCTTTCTTT.

The rearrangement uses TRBV6-5 and TRBJ2-5; TRBD1 is a possible D gene (6 bases). V dropped 7 bases and J dropped 5 bases, with 11 bases sitting between them. The CDR3 covers 12 residues. Germline assignment: CDR1 MNHEY and CDR2 SVGAGI. DNA of the CDR3: TGTGCCAGCAAACAGGGTAGTGAGACCCAGTACTTC. Residues: CASKQGSETQYF.

The CDR3 protein is CASSVFQDSHTDTQYF. The DNA for the CDR3 is TGTGCCAGCAGTGTTTTCCAAGACTCGCACACAGATACGCAGTATTTT. This rearrangement joins TRBV5-6 to TRBJ2-3, with D uncertain. The CDR3 covers 16 residues. Trimming removed 5 bases from V and 2 bases from J, with 18 bases in between. Germline V lookup: CDR1 SGHDT, CDR2 YYEEEE. Using reference TRBV5-6 and TRBJ2-3 for the parts outside the CDR3, the full variable domain is DAGVTQSPTHLIKTRGQQVTLRCSPKSGHDTVSWYQQALGQGPQFIFQYYEEEERQRGNFPDRFSGHQFPNYSSELNVNALLLGDSALYLCASSVFQDSHTDTQYFGPGTRLTVL.

The rearrangement links TRBV19 to TRBJ1-3; D remains unclear. The length of the CDR3 is 18 residues. The V and J ends lost 5 bases and 3 bases respectively, with 23 bases between them. Germline V lookup: CDR1 LNHDA, CDR2 SQIVND (reference sequence). The DNA for the CDR3 is TGTGCCAGTAGTCCGCCGATCCGTCTGGCTTTTGGTGGAAACACCATATATTTT. This translates into CASSPPIRLAFGGNTIYF.

CDR3 in DNA: TGTGCCAGCAGCGGAGGGACTAGCGGACTTCAGAGATCGCGGTATGAGCAGTTCTTC. The encoded protein is CASSGGTSGLQRSRYEQFF. The chain recombines TRBV9 with TRBJ2-1; 11 positions match TRBD2. Germline CDR1 and CDR2: SGDLS and YYNGEE. This CDR3 has 19 amino acids. The V and J ends lost 3 bases and 8 bases, in that order; junction bases with no gene match: 19.

The chain employs TRBV5-4 and TRBJ2-7; 8 bases map to TRBD1. V dropped 2 bases and J dropped 3; count of bases not matched to a gene: 4. Looked up from germline, CDR1 is SGHNT and CDR2 is YYREEE (reference sequence). This CDR3 has 14 amino acids. The CDR3: CASSFRQGSYEQYF. The CDR3 nucleotides are TGTGCCAGCAGCTTCCGACAGGGGAGCTACGAGCAGTACTTC.

The chain has TRBV19 and TRBJ1-2; D is undetermined. Trimming took off 4 bases at V and 5 bases at J, with 8 bases between the two ends. CDR1 is LNHDA and CDR2 is SQIVND in the germline V gene (reference sequence). The CDR3 runs 12 residues. The CDR3 bases are TGTGCCAGTAGTAAAGGAGAATATGGCTACACCTTC. It yields the protein CASSKGEYGYTF.

V is TRBV6-5 and J is TRBJ2-7; TRBD2 agrees at 10 bases. The trim removed 0 bases at V and 4 bases at J, leaving 6 bases unmatched. Germline V gene lookup returns CDR1 MNHEY and CDR2 SVGAGI. CDR3 length: 16 residues. CDR3 region: CASSYSRDSGRYEQYF. CDR3 DNA: TGTGCCAGCAGTTACTCGAGAGATAGCGGGAGGTACGAGCAGTACTTC.

This sequence joins TRBV14 and TRBJ2-1; 11 bases agree with TRBD2. Germline CDR1 is SGHDN and CDR2 is FVKESK. This CDR3 comprises 16 residues. J gave up 10 bases and V 0 bases, and 8 bases lay outside the gene matches. The CDR3 nucleotides are TGTGCCAGCAGCCAAGAAAGAACTAGCGGGAGTTGGGAGCAGTTCTTC. It is translated as CASSQERTSGSWEQFF.

The genes are TRBV5-6 and TRBJ2-1; TRBD2 agrees at 14 bases. The CDR3 is made up of 19 amino acids. V lost 4 bases, J lost 0 bases, and 9 bases stayed unmatched. The V gene's germline CDR1 is SGHDT and CDR2 YYEEEE. CDR3 DNA: TGTGCCAGCAGCCTCCGGACTAGCGGGAGGCCCAGCTCCTACAATGAGCAGTTCTTC. It encodes CASSLRTSGRPSSYNEQFF.

This clone appeared a single time. This chain links TRBV5-4 with TRBJ2-5; D possibly corresponds to TRBD2 (5 bases). V shed 6 bases and J shed 2 bases, with 17 bases lying between them. This CDR3 has 15 amino acids. CDR1 is SGHNT, CDR2 YYREEE, per germline (reference sequence). The CDR3 protein is CASNEAAGRQETQYF. The CDR3, as DNA: TGTGCCAGCAACGAGGCGGCGGGCAGACAAGAGACCCAGTACTTC.

The V call is TRBV9, the J call TRBJ1-3; a possible D gene is TRBD1 (5 bases). This CDR3 comprises 16 residues. CDR1 and CDR2 from the germline V gene are SGDLS and YYNGEE. V was pared by 4 bases and J by 4 bases, with 18 bases between. The CDR3 region has the DNA TGTGCCAGCAGCACCCGGACAAGCGCAAAAGGAAACACCATATATTTT. This translates into CASSTRTSAKGNTIYF.

The V gene is TRBV5-1, the J gene TRBJ2-1; the match to TRBD2 covers 11 bases. The germline CDR1 and CDR2 sequences are SGHRS and YFSETQ. CDR3 size: 16 residues. Germline trimming cut 1 base from V and 2 bases from J; bases unmatched to any gene: 2. The CDR3 here is CASSLLAGGTYNEQFF. CDR3 coding DNA: TGCGCCAGCAGCTTGCTAGCGGGGGGCACCTACAATGAGCAGTTCTTC. The variable domain in full, with the rest retrieved from reference TRBV5-1 and TRBJ2-1, is KAGVTQTPRYLIKTRGQQVTLSCSPISGHRSVSWYQQTPGQGLQFLFEYFSETQRNKGNFPGRFSGRQFSNSRSEMNVSTLELGDSALYLCASSLLAGGTYNEQFFGPGTRLTVL.

The V call is TRBV6-5, the J call TRBJ2-7; 7 nucleotides align to TRBD2. The CDR3 covers 15 residues. Unmatched junction bases numbered 10, after V lost 5 bases and J lost 3 bases. Germline CDR1 and CDR2: MNHEY and SVGAGI. The CDR3 reads CASSPWLADFYEQYF. In DNA, the CDR3 is TGTGCCAGCAGTCCCTGGCTAGCGGACTTCTACGAGCAGTACTTC.

This clone was seen a single time. Here the CDR3 reads CASSLYGTDYEQYF. In DNA form, the CDR3 reads TGTGCCAGCAGCTTATACGGGACAGACTACGAGCAGTACTTC. V usage is TRBV13 and J usage is TRBJ2-7; 7 bases agree with TRBD1. CDR3 size: 14 residues. Germline CDR1 is PRHDT and CDR2 is FYEKMQ (reference sequence). The V and J ends lost 2 bases and 3 bases, in that order; junction bases with no gene match: 4.

The chain joins TRBV23-1 to TRBJ2-5; 9 bases fit TRBD2. TRBV23-1 is labeled an ORF, and its function is uncertain. Trimming took 8 bases from V and 5 from J; bases not matched to a gene: 15. The CDR3 loop spans 16 amino acids. The CDR3 DNA reads as TGCGCCAGCCAGATGGACAGCGGGGGGCGTGGGGAGACCCAGTACTTC. It translates to CASQMDSGGRGETQYF.

The rearrangement links TRBV5-1 to TRBJ1-4; D is unclear. The ends were cut back, 1 base at V and 7 bases at J, with 14 bases in the middle. The CDR3 runs to 15 residues. In germline, CDR1 is SGHRS, CDR2 YFSETQ. The CDR3 reads CASSLNEGLSEKLFF. CDR3 coding DNA: TGCGCCAGCAGCTTGAACGAGGGTCTAAGTGAAAAACTGTTTTTT.

CDR3 DNA sequence: TGTGCCCACAGCACGGCAGGGGGTGCCTACGAGCAGTACTTC. Amino acid sequence: CAHSTAGGAYEQYF. The genes are TRBV6-1 and TRBJ2-5, with 7 bases identical to TRBD1. The J call could be wrong; TRBJ2-7 is a better fit for the DNA end. CDR1 and CDR2 from the germline V gene are MNHNS and SASEGT. There are 14 residues in the CDR3.

This clone was counted only a few times. The chain joins TRBV7-9 to TRBJ1-5, with D possibly being TRBD1 (6 bases). The V end was cut by 5 bases, the J end by 5 bases, with 13 bases between. The germline CDR1 and CDR2 sequences are SEHNR and FQNEAQ (reference sequence). The CDR3 is made up of 14 amino acids. The CDR3 DNA reads TGTGCCAGCAGCCCACGAGGGACATATCAGCCCCAGCATTTT. This codes for CASSPRGTYQPQHF.

This chain joins TRBV11-3 and TRBJ1-1; TRBD1 matches 8 bases. The J segment lost 6 bases and the V segment lost 5 bases, leaving 5 bases of the junction unmatched. The germline gives CDR1 SGHNT, CDR2 YENEEA. This CDR3 spans 13 amino acids. CDR3 DNA: TGTGCCAGCAGCCCACAGGGGGGAGCTGAAGCTTTCTTT. It yields the protein CASSPQGGAEAFF.

The sample holds a few counts of this clone. The V gene is TRBV2, the J gene TRBJ1-2; 7 nucleotides match TRBD1. The germline V gene encodes CDR1 SNHLY and CDR2 FYNNEI. With 7 bases clipped from V and 0 bases from J, the junction kept 5 bases outside the gene matches. This CDR3 region has 14 residues. The CDR3 loop reads CASTRDRSNYGYTF. The DNA of the CDR3 is TGTGCCAGCACCCGGGACAGATCTAACTATGGCTACACCTTC.

The chain combines TRBV5-4 with TRBJ2-6; the D gene is possibly TRBD1 (6 bases). Germline CDR1 is SGHNT and CDR2 is YYREEE (reference sequence). The CDR3 is 17 amino acids. V gave up 5 bases and J gave up 0 bases, with 15 bases separating them. For the CDR3, the DNA is TGTGCCAGCAGAACCGGGACATCCCCCTCTGGGGCCAACGTCCTGACTTTC. It yields the protein CASRTGTSPSGANVLTF.

The chain uses TRBV6-6 and TRBJ1-1; tentative D call: TRBD1 (5 bases). The CDR3 is 14 residues long. V gave up 11 bases and J gave up 1 base, with 17 bases separating them. CDR1 and CDR2 from the germline V gene are MNHNY and SVGAGI (reference sequence). The CDR3 coding sequence is TGTGCCGGGCGACATACGACAGAGAACACTGAAGCTTTCTTT. Translating it yields CAGRHTTENTEAFF.

V usage is TRBV5-1 and J usage is TRBJ2-7, with D hard to call. Trimming cost V 4 bases and J 3 bases, with 5 bases left between them. The CDR3 totals 11 residues. Germline V gives CDR1 SGHRS, CDR2 YFSETQ. CDR3 DNA sequence: TGCGCCAGCAGCATCAACTACGAGCAGTACTTC. It codes for CASSINYEQYF.